The clone carrying this T cell receptor (beta chain) rates as large. PBMCs were CFSE-labeled and cultured for more than five days with peptide pools at about 0.95 ug/mL each. Unfixed live CD56-CD19-CD16-CD3+CD4+ CFSE-low cells were sorted as proliferating CD4 T cells. Trimming removed 2 bases at V and 2 bases at J, with 13 bases between. Germline CDR1 SGHRS, CDR2 YFSETQ. There are 15 residues in the CDR3. This record belongs to a study of Japanese encephalitis immunity and Zika vaccine responses. For the study at large: Stimulation used either flavivirus-conserved or non-conserved ZIKV pools, or pre-vaccination JEV or YFV peptides. Study-level findings and limits: Individual peptides driving cross-reactive responses were not identified. Donors pre-vaccinated with JEV, versus YFV, showed higher repertoire similarity across samples.

One entry per CDR3 protein, called by TCRdb with MiXCR from the 5' RACE reads. The sample records roughly 140 distinct CDR3 sequences, roughly 3.1% being singletons. The chain combines TRBV5-1 with TRBJ1-2; TRBD1 might be the D (5 bases). This clonotype was obtained from an adult man who received an inactivated Zika virus vaccine. Sequenced material: antigen-activated CD4+ T cells from blood, cultured, taken during a Zika inactivated vaccine study. Here the CDR3 reads CASSFPGTPNYGYTF. CDR3 nucleotide sequence: TGCGCCAGCAGCTTTCCGGGGACCCCGAACTATGGCTACACCTTC.